Each of the 31 T cell receptor beta chains below was sequenced from the same sample in a study of blood T cell repertoires in COVID-19. Profiled with immunoSEQ multiplex PCR; TCRdb holds only in-frame clones, not every one. Of some 240,000 clones detected, 84% appear once; the ten largest clones hold approximately 1.5%. The sample taken for sequencing was peripheral blood. These receptors came from a woman between 40 and 50 years old who had recovered from COVID-19.

The rearrangement uses TRBV19 and TRBJ2-5; D perhaps matches TRBD2 (6 bases). From germline, CDR1 is LNHDA and CDR2 SQIVND (reference sequence). The CDR3 runs to 13 residues. Trimming removed 6 bases at V and 6 bases at J, with 14 bases between. Written as DNA, the CDR3 is TGTGCCAGTAGCCCGTTGGGAGGTCAGACCCAGTACTTC. Protein sequence: CASSPLGGQTQYF.

The rearrangement joins TRBV12-3 or TRBV12-4 to TRBJ2-7, with D possibly being TRBD1 (5 bases). V was shortened by 7 bases and J by 6 bases, with 10 bases between the two germline ends. This CDR3 contains 11 residues. In nucleotides, the CDR3 is TGTGCCAGCACCTTGCAGGGCGAGCAGTACTTC. Protein product: CASTLQGEQYF.

V gene TRBV11-2 combines with J gene TRBJ2-1; 7 bases are shared with TRBD2. V lost 5 bases and J lost 8; bases outside the gene matches: 15. The CDR3 totals 16 residues. CDR1 is SGHAT and CDR2 is FQNNGV in the germline V gene. In DNA, the CDR3 is TGTGCCAGCAGCCGCCCCGGGGGGAACTTTCGGGATGAGCAGTTCTTC. Translating it yields CASSRPGGNFRDEQFF.

The chain joins TRBV11-3 to TRBJ2-1; D might be TRBD2 (6 bases). V lost 1 base to trimming and J lost 8 bases, with 24 bases between them. This CDR3 region has 18 residues. In germline, CDR1 is SGHNT, CDR2 YENEEA. The CDR3 reads CASSLGPYGGLSNYEQFF. In nucleotides, the CDR3 is TGTGCCAGCAGCTTAGGGCCATACGGCGGACTATCTAACTATGAGCAGTTCTTC.

This chain uses TRBV7-9 with TRBJ2-1; 12 bases are shared with TRBD2. Germline V CDR1 and CDR2: SEHNR, FQNEAQ (reference sequence). The CDR3 covers 15 residues. V shed 7 bases, J shed 9 bases, and the junction held 10 bases outside the gene matches. The CDR3 spells CASTSWTSGEGEQFF. CDR3 DNA: TGTGCCAGCACCTCCTGGACTAGCGGGGAAGGTGAGCAGTTCTTC. Full variable domain (rest looked up from reference TRBV7-9 and TRBJ2-1): DTGVSQNPRHKITKRGQNVTFRCDPISEHNRLYWYRQTLGQGPEFLTYFQNEAQLEKSRLLSDRFSAERPKGSFSTLEIQRTEQGDSAMYLCASTSWTSGEGEQFFGPGTRLTVL.

This chain links TRBV28 with TRBJ2-1; TRBD2 aligns across 10 bases. The CDR3 is made up of 16 amino acids. J was trimmed by 7 bases and V by 3 bases; bases with no gene match: 9. CDR1 MDHEN and CDR2 SYDVKM come from the germline V gene. For the CDR3, the DNA is TGTGCCAGCAGTTTCCCTATAGCGGGGGGAATGAATGAGCAGTTCTTC. It yields the protein CASSFPIAGGMNEQFF. The variable domain in full, completed from reference TRBV28 and TRBJ2-1, reads DVKVTQSSRYLVKRTGEKVFLECVQDMDHENMFWYRQDPGLGLRLIYFSYDVKMKEKGDIPEGYSVSREKKERFSLILESASTNQTSMYLCASSFPIAGGMNEQFFGPGTRLTVL.

This clone was observed a handful of times. The chain has TRBV28 and TRBJ1-6; 9 nucleotides line up with TRBD1. Germline V lookup: CDR1 MDHEN, CDR2 SYDVKM. CDR3 length equals 16 residues. V lost 6 bases to trimming and J lost 10 bases; unmatched junction nucleotides: 13. The CDR3 here is CASSSPGDRVLSPLHF. The DNA for the CDR3 is TGTGCCAGCAGCTCCCCCGGGGACAGGGTGCTGTCACCCCTCCACTTT.

The gene calls are TRBV6-6 and TRBJ1-5; D uncertain. Between the trimmed V and J ends, which lost 2 bases and 2 bases, there was a span of 10 bases. This CDR3 has 15 amino acids. Looked up from germline, CDR1 is MNHNY and CDR2 is SVGAGI (reference sequence). CDR3 residues: CASSYERMGNQPQHF. Here the CDR3 DNA reads TGTGCCAGCAGTTACGAGCGGATGGGCAATCAGCCCCAGCATTTT.

This clone was seen only once. The CDR3 loop is CASSPTRPPSPLHF. For the CDR3, the DNA is TGCGCCAGCAGCCCGACCAGGCCGCCCTCACCCCTCCACTTT. The V gene is TRBV4-1, the J gene TRBJ1-6; D is undetermined. This CDR3 comprises 14 residues. Trimming took 4 bases from V and 10 from J, leaving 14 bases between them. The V gene's germline CDR1 is MGHRA and CDR2 YSYEKL.

The V and J genes are TRBV5-1 and TRBJ1-1; 8 bases are a match to TRBD1. Germline-derived CDR1 and CDR2 are SGHRS and YFSETQ. With V trimmed by 3 bases and J by 6 bases, 7 bases remained unmatched. The CDR3 length is 14 residues. CDR3 DNA sequence: TGCGCCAGCAGCTGGGGGGACAGGTACGCTGAAGCTTTCTTT. Its protein is CASSWGDRYAEAFF.

The V gene is TRBV7-9, the J gene TRBJ2-1; 8 bases agree with TRBD2. Unmatched junction bases numbered 2, after V lost 2 bases and J lost 5 bases. Germline CDR1 and CDR2: SEHNR and FQNEAQ (reference sequence). CDR3 size: 14 residues. The CDR3 DNA follows: TGTGCCAGCAGCTTAACTAGCGGTGACAATGAGCAGTTCTTC. The encoded protein is CASSLTSGDNEQFF.

The V call is TRBV18, the J call TRBJ2-7; a weak D match, TRBD2 (5 bases). The CDR3 runs 15 residues. Between the trimmed V and J ends, which lost 3 bases and 2 bases, there was a span of 14 bases. The germline V gene has CDR1 KGHSH and CDR2 LQKENI. CDR3 sequence (DNA): TGTGCCAGCTCACCCGGAGGAACAGAAGCCTACGAGCAGTACTTC. Protein sequence: CASSPGGTEAYEQYF.

The V and J genes are TRBV5-1 and TRBJ2-7; 10 positions agree with TRBD1. Germline V gives CDR1 SGHRS, CDR2 YFSETQ. Unmatched junction bases numbered 5, after V lost 4 bases and J lost 7 bases. The CDR3 covers 13 residues. The CDR3 DNA reads TGCGCCAGCAGCAAGGACAGGGGGAATGAGCAGTACTTC. This sequence encodes CASSKDRGNEQYF.

The chain carries TRBV2 and TRBJ1-5; perhaps TRBD1 as D (6 bases). This CDR3 spans 16 amino acids. The V gene's germline CDR1 is SNHLY and CDR2 FYNNEI. V was shortened by 7 bases and J by 5 bases, with 21 bases between the two germline ends. As DNA, the CDR3 is TGTGCCAGCAACTTCCGGGACAACGAAGCTGATCAGCCCCAGCATTTT. Translation: CASNFRDNEADQPQHF.

The J gene is TRBJ2-1, the V gene TRBV12-3 or TRBV12-4, with no clear D. The CDR3 runs 13 residues. The ends were cut back, 4 bases at V and 8 bases at J, with 12 bases in the middle. CDR3 residues: CASSSPSQYEQFF. The CDR3 nucleotides read TGTGCCAGCAGTTCCCCTAGTCAGTATGAGCAGTTCTTC.

The chain employs TRBV14 and TRBJ1-3; D uncertain. V was trimmed by 6 bases and J by 2 bases, leaving 20 bases between them. CDR3 size: 17 residues. The germline CDR1 and CDR2 sequences are SGHDN and FVKESK. The CDR3 sequence is CASRGLGTIDPGNTIYF. The CDR3 coding sequence is TGTGCCAGCAGGGGTTTAGGCACTATAGATCCTGGAAACACCATATATTTT.

The chain combines TRBV9 with TRBJ2-6; no clear D gene. CDR1 is SGDLS and CDR2 is YYNGEE in the germline V gene. This CDR3 has 14 residues. The V end was cut by 3 bases, the J end by 4 bases, with 8 bases between. The CDR3 DNA is TGTGCCAGCAGCGCATTTTCCGGGGCCAACGTCCTGACTTTC. Translated, it gives CASSAFSGANVLTF.

The chain links TRBV24-1 to TRBJ1-1; the match to TRBD1 covers 8 bases. The V segment lost 7 bases and the J segment 3 bases; nucleotides outside the gene matches: 9. CDR3 length: 15 residues. Germline V CDR1 and CDR2: KGHDR, SFDVKD. This CDR3 reads CATRGTGPEDTEAFF. CDR3 nucleotide sequence: TGTGCCACCAGAGGGACAGGACCCGAGGACACTGAAGCTTTCTTT.

This rearrangement joins TRBV9 to TRBJ1-4; TRBD1 agrees at 7 bases. Per the germline V gene, CDR1 is SGDLS and CDR2 is YYNGEE. Trimming removed 2 bases from V and 4 bases from J; junction bases left unmatched: 2. The CDR3 runs to 14 residues. The CDR3 nucleotides are TGTGCCAGCAGCGTGGACAGGAGTAATGAAAAACTGTTTTTT. Amino acid sequence: CASSVDRSNEKLFF.

The rearrangement joins TRBV29-1 to TRBJ2-2, with a weak D call TRBD2 (5 bases). This CDR3 is built from 13 residues. Trimming shortened V by 5 bases and J by 6 bases, and 13 bases separated the two germline ends. Germline V gene sequence: CDR1 SQVTM, CDR2 ANQGSEA. This CDR3 is CSVRYDGAGELFF. In DNA form, the CDR3 reads TGCAGCGTTCGCTATGACGGGGCCGGGGAGCTGTTTTTT.

Here the CDR3 DNA reads TGTGCCAGCCATCCGGCAGGACTAACCTACGAGCAGTACTTC. This translates into CASHPAGLTYEQYF. The V gene is TRBV28, the J gene TRBJ2-7, with D maybe TRBD2 (6 bases). CDR1 is MDHEN, CDR2 SYDVKM, per germline. The CDR3 has 14 residues. The germline V and J ends were trimmed by 8 bases and 2 bases, with 16 bases remaining between them.

This chain connects TRBV2 to TRBJ2-7; tentatively, D is TRBD2 (6 bases). CDR3 length: 13 amino acids. Germline V CDR1 and CDR2: SNHLY, FYNNEI. The V end was cut by 7 bases, the J end by 4 bases, with 14 bases between. The CDR3 nucleotides are TGTGCCAGCACCGGGAGAGGACTTTACGAGCAGTACTTC. It codes for CASTGRGLYEQYF.

The J gene is TRBJ2-2, the V gene TRBV28; 16 bases agree with TRBD2. The CDR3 runs 19 residues. V lost 6 bases and J lost 5; bases outside the gene matches: 12. CDR1 MDHEN and CDR2 SYDVKM come from the germline V gene. The chain's CDR3 is CASSTAGLAGGRSTGELFF. The CDR3 DNA reads TGTGCCAGCAGCACTGCGGGACTAGCGGGGGGGCGGTCGACCGGGGAGCTGTTTTTT.

This clone has a handful of counts. The chain carries TRBV11-2 and TRBJ1-2, with 7 bases fitting TRBD1. J was trimmed by 6 bases and V by 2 bases; bases with no gene match: 9. CDR1 SGHAT and CDR2 FQNNGV come from the germline V gene. The CDR3 extends over 15 amino acids. The CDR3 DNA sequence: TGTGCCAGCAGCTTACGCTTGACAGGGTCAGATGGCTACACCTTC. As protein: CASSLRLTGSDGYTF.

J is TRBJ1-1 and V is TRBV3-1 (or the pseudogene TRBV3-2), with 8 bases identical to TRBD1. CDR1 and CDR2 (germline): LGHDT, YNNKEL (reference sequence). The CDR3 has 17 amino acids. The ends lost 0 bases at V and 0 bases at J; junction bases unmatched: 6. CDR3: CASSQDRDRGMNTEAFF. The CDR3, as DNA: TGTGCCAGCAGCCAAGATCGAGACAGGGGTATGAACACTGAAGCTTTCTTT.

The chain combines TRBV5-1 with TRBJ1-6, with D possibly matching TRBD1 (5 bases). This CDR3 has 16 residues. Trimming cost V 4 bases and J 4 bases, with 15 bases left between them. Germline CDR1 is SGHRS and CDR2 is YFSETQ. The CDR3 nucleotides read TGCGCCAGCAGCCCCTGGGGAGGGGCGTATAATTCACCCCTCCACTTT. Amino acid sequence: CASSPWGGAYNSPLHF.

The V and J genes are TRBV7-9 and TRBJ2-1; D unclear. Germline lookup yields CDR1 SEHNR and CDR2 FQNEAQ (reference sequence). Trimming left V 3 bases short and J 4 bases short, with 10 bases between. The CDR3 consists of 14 residues. The CDR3 coding sequence is TGTGCCAGCAGCTTCAGAATGGTGTACAATGAGCAGTTCTTC. Encoded protein: CASSFRMVYNEQFF.

The chain recombines TRBV7-2 with TRBJ1-2; the D is unclear. In germline, CDR1 is SGHTA, CDR2 FQGNSA. This CDR3 is 15 amino acids long. Trimming left V 3 bases short and J 5 bases short, with 16 bases between. CDR3 sequence (DNA): TGTGCCAGCAGCTTCGTCCTCGCCAGGTGGTATGGCTACACCTTC. It yields the protein CASSFVLARWYGYTF.

This clone was observed a handful of times. DNA of the CDR3: TGCAGCGTGGCTATAGCGGGGGGGCGGAGTGAGCAGTTCTTC. Amino acid sequence: CSVAIAGGRSEQFF. The V call is TRBV29-1, the J call TRBJ2-1; 11 bases are shared with TRBD2. Germline CDR1 and CDR2: SQVTM and ANQGSEA. The J segment lost 9 bases and the V segment lost 6 bases, leaving 10 bases of the junction unmatched. This CDR3 comprises 14 residues.

This sequence joins TRBV3-1 (or the pseudogene TRBV3-2) and TRBJ2-5; a possible D gene is TRBD1 (6 bases). This CDR3 spans 14 amino acids. The V gene's germline CDR1 is LGHDT and CDR2 YNNKEL (reference sequence). V lost 6 bases to trimming and J lost 0 bases, with 11 bases between them. The CDR3: CASSPTGYQETQYF. CDR3 nucleotide sequence: TGTGCCAGCAGTCCTACAGGGTACCAAGAGACCCAGTACTTC.

V and J are TRBV9 and TRBJ2-2; 7 bases map to TRBD2. Unmatched junction bases numbered 9, after V lost 4 bases and J lost 0 bases. The CDR3 sequence is 17 residues long. CDR1 is SGDLS, CDR2 YYNGEE, per germline. The CDR3 DNA reads as TGTGCCAGCAGCCCCCGGTGGAGCGGGGCGAACACCGGGGAGCTGTTTTTT. Amino acid sequence: CASSPRWSGANTGELFF. Looking up the rest from reference TRBV9 and TRBJ2-2 gives the full variable domain: DSGVTQTPKHLITATGQRVTLRCSPRSGDLSVYWYQQSLDQGLQFLIQYYNGEERAKGNILERFSAQQFPDLHSELNLSSLELGDSALYFCASSPRWSGANTGELFFGEGSRLTVL.